These 22 T cell receptor beta chains share one sample of origin, sequenced in a study of OX40 agonist ivuxolimab in advanced cancers. Assay used: immunoSEQ multiplex PCR; TCRdb lists only in-frame clones, some missing. This table has 60,000 to 70,000 clones, 70% to 90% appearing once. The material was CD4+ or CD8+ T cells sorted from blood, obtained in a trial of the OX40 agonist ivuxolimab. The receptors here all came from an adult with an advanced solid tumor such as melanoma, head and neck, liver or kidney cancer.

The chain combines TRBV7-3 with TRBJ2-3; 9 bases are shared with TRBD1. The CDR3 runs to 15 residues. V dropped 4 bases and J dropped 3; count of bases not matched to a gene: 5. Germline V lookup: CDR1 SGHTA, CDR2 FQGTGA. The CDR3 nucleotides read TGTGCCAGCAGCTCCGCGGGACAGGGAACAGATACGCAGTATTTT. It encodes CASSSAGQGTDTQYF.

The chain has TRBV27 and TRBJ2-7; 9 nucleotides agree with TRBD2. CDR1 is MNHEY and CDR2 is SMNVEV in the germline V gene (reference sequence). The CDR3 length is 17 residues. After removal of 3 bases from V and 0 bases from J, the junction contained 9 bases not matched to a gene. The CDR3 DNA reads TGTGCCAGCAGTTTCATCGGACTAGCGACCGCCTCCTACGAGCAGTACTTC. Its translation: CASSFIGLATASYEQYF.

The chain joins TRBV27 to TRBJ2-1, with 9 bases identical to TRBD1. J was trimmed by 3 bases and V by 4 bases; bases with no gene match: 13. This CDR3 is built from 18 residues. Germline V CDR1 and CDR2: MNHEY, SMNVEV (reference sequence). The DNA for the CDR3 is TGTGCCAGCAGTTCGGACAGGGGAAGGCGAGGCTACTACAATGAGCAGTTCTTC. Encoded protein: CASSSDRGRRGYYNEQFF.

The chain combines TRBV11-3 with TRBJ2-3; either TRBD1 or TRBD2 may supply D (5 bases each). V lost 5 bases, J lost 0 bases, and 9 bases lay in between. The germline gives CDR1 SGHNT, CDR2 YENEEA. The CDR3 spans 14 residues. The DNA of the CDR3 is TGTGCCAGCAGCCCTTGGGACAGCACAGATACGCAGTATTTT. Its protein product is CASSPWDSTDTQYF.

The chain combines TRBV7-9 with TRBJ2-1; tentative D call: TRBD1 (6 bases). The CDR3 sequence is 13 residues long. V lost 5 bases and J 9 bases, leaving 14 bases between the germline ends. Germline CDR1 reads SEHNR; CDR2 reads FQNEAQ (reference sequence). The DNA of the CDR3 is TGTGCCAGCAGCCAACGCCAGGGGAGTGAGCAGTTCTTC. Translating gives CASSQRQGSEQFF.

CDR3 protein: CASSADGGVGNEQFF. The CDR3, as DNA: TGTGCCAGCAGCGCAGATGGGGGAGTAGGCAATGAGCAGTTCTTC. The chain combines TRBV7-2 with TRBJ2-1; the D gene could be TRBD1 or TRBD2 (5 bases each). CDR3 length equals 15 residues. V lost 5 bases, J lost 6 bases, and 17 bases lay in between. Germline V gene data show CDR1 as SGHTA and CDR2 as FQGNSA.

V usage is TRBV9 and J usage is TRBJ1-4, with a tentative D call TRBD1 (6 bases). The germline V gene has CDR1 SGDLS and CDR2 YYNGEE. CDR3 length: 14 amino acids. The germline V and J ends were trimmed by 0 bases and 6 bases, with 9 bases remaining between them. Here the CDR3 DNA reads TGTGCCAGCAGCGTAGGTCAGGGGCATGAAAAACTGTTTTTT. It specifies CASSVGQGHEKLFF.

The CDR3 reads CASSTGRRRGKNIQYF. The CDR3 DNA follows: TGTGCCAGTAGTACGGGACGCCGAAGGGGCAAAAACATTCAGTACTTC. The chain combines TRBV19 with TRBJ2-4, with D perhaps assigned TRBD1 or TRBD2 (5 bases each). Per the germline V gene, CDR1 is LNHDA and CDR2 is SQIVND (reference sequence). The CDR3 is 16 amino acids. Trimming stripped 4 bases from V and 3 bases from J, with 16 bases between.

A single count supports this clone. The rearrangement links TRBV2 to TRBJ2-1; possibly TRBD1 for D (6 bases). The CDR3 covers 15 residues. From germline, CDR1 is SNHLY and CDR2 FYNNEI. The germline V and J ends were trimmed by 4 bases and 3 bases, with 13 bases remaining between them. This chain's CDR3 is CASSGFQGLYNEQFF. The CDR3 nucleotides are TGTGCCAGCAGTGGTTTCCAGGGGCTCTACAATGAGCAGTTCTTC.

This rearrangement joins TRBV27 to TRBJ2-7; 12 bases line up with TRBD1. CDR1 is MNHEY, CDR2 SMNVEV, per germline (reference sequence). J gave up 4 bases and V 6 bases, and 10 bases lay outside the gene matches. The CDR3 extends over 16 amino acids. This CDR3 reads CASSSLGTGGSYEQYF. The CDR3 bases are TGTGCCAGCAGCTCTCTCGGGACAGGGGGCTCGTACGAGCAGTACTTC.

This clone was detected once. The chain combines TRBV6-6 with TRBJ2-7; no clear D gene. The CDR3 totals 11 residues. Per the germline V gene, CDR1 is MNHNY and CDR2 is SVGAGI (reference sequence). V dropped 5 bases and J dropped 5 bases, with 7 bases sitting between them. This CDR3 is CASSTWNEQYF. The CDR3 DNA is TGTGCCAGCAGTACTTGGAACGAGCAGTACTTC.

The gene calls are TRBV18 and TRBJ2-5; possibly TRBD2 for D (6 bases). The V gene's germline CDR1 is KGHSH and CDR2 LQKENI. Between the trimmed V and J ends, which lost 3 bases and 2 bases, there was a span of 7 bases. The CDR3 has 13 amino acids. CDR3 sequence reads: CASSPGGQETQYF. In DNA, the CDR3 is TGTGCCAGCTCACCGGGAGGTCAAGAGACCCAGTACTTC.

In this sample, this clone turned up a few times. The V call is TRBV19, the J call TRBJ1-2, with D perhaps TRBD1 (6 bases). The CDR3 sequence is 15 residues long. Trimming stripped 5 bases from V and 6 bases from J, with 19 bases between. Germline lookup yields CDR1 LNHDA and CDR2 SQIVND (reference sequence). The CDR3 bases are TGTGCCAGTAGTGTCGTCGGGACACCTGGGGATGGCTACACCTTC. Protein: CASSVVGTPGDGYTF.

This clone was found a few times. The rearrangement links TRBV6-5 to TRBJ1-6; D gene unclear. Germline V gene data show CDR1 as MNHEY and CDR2 as SVGAGI. V was shortened by 0 bases and J by 0 bases, with 6 bases between the two germline ends. There are 16 residues in the CDR3. In DNA form, the CDR3 reads TGTGCCAGCAGTTACTCGGGCCGCTCCTATAATTCACCCCTCCACTTT. Residues: CASSYSGRSYNSPLHF.

The CDR3 protein is CASSLPSYEQYF. The DNA for the CDR3 is TGTGCCAGCAGTTTACCCTCCTACGAGCAGTACTTC. The chain uses TRBV27 and TRBJ2-7; D remains unclear. V was trimmed by 2 bases and J by 0 bases, leaving 2 bases between them. The CDR3 length is 12 residues. Per germline, CDR1 MNHEY and CDR2 SMNVEV (reference sequence).

The chain links TRBV5-4 to TRBJ2-3; perhaps TRBD1 as D (5 bases). The CDR3 has 13 residues. V was clipped by 6 bases and J by 5 bases, with 13 bases between them. CDR1 is SGHNT and CDR2 is YYREEE in the germline V gene (reference sequence). The CDR3 bases are TGTGCCAGCACAGGGAACACGGGAGATACGCAGTATTTT. This sequence encodes CASTGNTGDTQYF.

The chain is built from TRBV18 and TRBJ2-5; 8 nucleotides match TRBD1. Germline CDR1 is KGHSH and CDR2 is LQKENI. V trimming: 3 bases; J trimming: 5 bases; junction bases outside the gene matches: 8. The CDR3 is 15 amino acids. CDR3: CASSPQTGDGETQYF. For the CDR3, the DNA is TGTGCCAGCTCACCCCAGACAGGGGACGGGGAGACCCAGTACTTC.

The chain couples TRBV29-1 to TRBJ1-2, with D maybe TRBD1 (6 bases). The CDR3 contains 11 residues. Germline lookup yields CDR1 SQVTM and CDR2 ANQGSEA. V was pared by 7 bases and J by 4 bases, with 10 bases between. The CDR3 DNA sequence: TGCAGCGCCGGGACAAGCTATGGCTACACCTTC. As protein: CSAGTSYGYTF. The entire variable domain, with the rest obtained from reference TRBV29-1 and TRBJ1-2, is as follows: SAVISQKPSRDICQRGTSLTIQCQVDSQVTMMFWYRQQPGQSLTLIATANQGSEATYESGFVIDKFPISRPNLTFSTLTVSNMSPEDSSIYLCSAGTSYGYTFGSGTRLTVV.

CDR3 in DNA: TGTGCCAGCAGCTTAGCAGGGAGGGCTAATGAAAAACTGTTTTTT. Translating gives CASSLAGRANEKLFF. The rearrangement links TRBV7-3 to TRBJ1-4; perhaps TRBD1 as D (5 bases). Germline values: CDR1 SGHTA, CDR2 FQGTGA. CDR3 size: 15 residues. Trimming took 2 bases from V and 3 from J, leaving 10 bases between them. Together with reference TRBV7-3 and TRBJ1-4, the CDR3 gives the full variable domain: GAGVSQTPSNKVTEKGKYVELRCDPISGHTALYWYRQSLGQGPEFLIYFQGTGAADDSGLPNDRFFAVRPEGSVSTLKIQRTERGDSAVYLCASSLAGRANEKLFFGSGTQLSVL.

This clone was seen once. The chain employs TRBV6-5 and TRBJ2-7, with a tentative D call TRBD1 (6 bases). The germline V and J ends were trimmed by 0 bases and 0 bases, with 9 bases remaining between them. The germline gives CDR1 MNHEY, CDR2 SVGAGI. The CDR3 loop spans 15 amino acids. For the CDR3, the DNA is TGTGCCAGCAGTTACTCCGGGACATCCTCCTACGAGCAGTACTTC. This sequence encodes CASSYSGTSSYEQYF.

The rearrangement links TRBV15 to TRBJ1-5, with 7 nucleotides matching TRBD1. J gave up 6 bases and V 0 bases, and 5 bases lay outside the gene matches. The CDR3 runs 15 residues. Germline CDR1 and CDR2: LNHNV and YYDKDF (reference sequence). Written as DNA, the CDR3 is TGTGCCACCAGCAGAGAGGACAGGAGCTTTCAGCCCCAGCATTTT. Amino acids: CATSREDRSFQPQHF.

The rearrangement joins TRBV5-4 to TRBJ2-6; 8 bases match TRBD1. Trimming took 2 bases from V and 4 from J; bases not matched to a gene: 5. The germline V gene has CDR1 SGHNT and CDR2 YYREEE (reference sequence). The CDR3 runs 16 residues. Here the CDR3 DNA reads TGTGCCAGCAGCTTAGGCAGGGGGCCCGGGGCCAACGTCCTGACTTTC. It specifies CASSLGRGPGANVLTF.